This T cell receptor beta chain stems from a study of patients and donors after allogeneic stem cell transplantation. TCRdb used MiXCR to reprocess the RT-PCR reads, holding one entry per CDR3 protein. This repertoire shows 410,000 or so distinct CDR3 sequences, roughly 17% found once; its top ten account for less than 8%. This sequence was found in a human donor who was either an allogeneic HSCT recipient or a stem cell or donor lymphocyte infusion donor (not recorded which). It is not recorded whose cells these are; they may come from a transplant donor. Specimen: blood, either unsorted or a sorted T cell fraction (not recorded which).

CDR3 in amino acids: CSVSRANSYEQYF. CDR3 bases: TGCAGCGTTAGTCGGGCCAACTCCTACGAGCAGTACTTC. The rearrangement links TRBV29-1 to TRBJ2-7; no clear D gene. The CDR3 runs to 13 residues. Deletions cut 5 bases from V and 0 bases from J, with 11 bases between. Per the germline V gene, CDR1 is SQVTM and CDR2 is ANQGSEA.